This TCR beta chain came from a study of T cell responses to AZD1222 COVID-19 vaccine. Germline CDR1 MNHEY, CDR2 SVGAGI. The CDR3 has 12 amino acids. The V gene lost 5 bases and the J gene lost 1 base, with 3 bases spanning the gap. The study, taken as a whole, reports: Spike-specific TCR breadth and depth rose after two AZD1222 doses.

Comments on this clone: Its antigen remains unknown.

Data came from immunoSEQ multiplex PCR; TCRdb stores just in-frame clones and leaves some out. The sample lists 100,000 to 120,000 clones, approximately 89% seen once, with 3.1% in the top ten. Sequenced here: peripheral blood, sampled on day 0 of MenACWY control vaccination. The receptor was derived from an adult in good health. The V call is TRBV6-5, the J call TRBJ1-3, with D hard to call. Here the CDR3 DNA reads TGTGCCAGCAGTCGATCTGGAAACACCATATATTTT. Translated: CASSRSGNTIYF.